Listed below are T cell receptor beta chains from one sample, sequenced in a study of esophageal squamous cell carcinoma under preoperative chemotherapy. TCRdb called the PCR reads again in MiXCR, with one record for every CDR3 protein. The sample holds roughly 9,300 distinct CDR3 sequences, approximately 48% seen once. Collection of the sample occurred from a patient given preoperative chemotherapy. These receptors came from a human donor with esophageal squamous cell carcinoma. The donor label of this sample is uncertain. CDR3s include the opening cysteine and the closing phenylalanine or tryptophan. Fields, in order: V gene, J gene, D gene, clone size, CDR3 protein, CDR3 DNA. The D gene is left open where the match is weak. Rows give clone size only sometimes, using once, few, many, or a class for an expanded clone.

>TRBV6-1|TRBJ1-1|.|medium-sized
CASSPGRQNTEAFF
TGTGCCAGCAGTCCGGGCCGGCAGAACACTGAAGCTTTCTTT
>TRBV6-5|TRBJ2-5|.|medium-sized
CASSYGPRVNEQYF
TGTGCCAGCAGCTACGGACCCCGGGTTAATGAGCAGTACTTC
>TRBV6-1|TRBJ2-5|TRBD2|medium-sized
CASSPGLVNEQYF
TGTGCCAGCAGTCCGGGACTAGTCAATGAGCAGTACTTC
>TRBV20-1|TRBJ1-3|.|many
CSARVYSGNTIYF
TGCAGTGCTAGAGTTTACTCTGGAAACACCATATATTTT
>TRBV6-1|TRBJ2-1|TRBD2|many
CASRTPGGGGDEQFF
TGTGCCAGCAGGACTCCGGGGGGGGGGGGCGATGAGCAGTTCTTC
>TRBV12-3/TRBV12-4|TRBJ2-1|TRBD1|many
CASSRDRTYEQFF
TGTGCCAGCAGTCGGGACAGAACCTACGAGCAGTTCTTC
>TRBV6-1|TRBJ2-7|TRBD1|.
CASSRKTGTGIHEQYF
TGTGCCAGCAGCCGGAAAACCGGGACAGGGATCCACGAGCAGTACTTC
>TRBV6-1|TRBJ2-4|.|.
CASSSAGRATNMQYF
TGTGCCAGCAGCTCGGCGGGGCGGGCCACAAATATGCAGTACTTT
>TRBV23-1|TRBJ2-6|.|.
CAVRGEAPSGANVLSF
TGCGCCGTCCGCGGGGAGGCCCCCTCTGGGGCCAACGTGCTGTCTTTC
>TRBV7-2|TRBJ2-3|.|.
CASSLLGRCAKNIQYF
TGTGCCAGCAGCTTATTGGGGCGGTGTGCCAAAAACATTCAGTATTTT
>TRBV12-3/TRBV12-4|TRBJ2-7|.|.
CASTLFRGGRGGGAGETQYF
TGTGCGAGCACGTTATTCAGGGGGGGGCGAGGGGGAGGGGCCGGAGAGACGCAGTACTTC
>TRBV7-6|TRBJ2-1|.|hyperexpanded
CASSSNLGETQFF
TGTGCCAGCAGCTCAAACCTAGGGGAGACCCAGTTCTTC
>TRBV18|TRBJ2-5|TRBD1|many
CASSPPRPPGQGLQETQYF
TGTGCCAGCTCACCACCCCGTCCTCCGGGACAGGGACTCCAAGAGACCCAGTACTTC
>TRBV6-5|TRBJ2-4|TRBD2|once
CAGGYGAGDKDTQYF
TGTGCCGGGGGTTACGGGGCGGGAGACAAAGATACCCAGTACTTC
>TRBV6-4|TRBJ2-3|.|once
CACAGLGGSVTETQYF
TGTGCCTGCGCGGGGCTAGGGGGAAGTGTCACAGAGACGCAGTACTTT
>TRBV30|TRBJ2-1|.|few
CAWPQLLSLLQIPRSLEHAKVHW
TGTGCCTGGCCTCAACTTCTTTCTTTACTCCAGATTCCTCGGAGCCTTGAACATGCTAAAGTACACTGG
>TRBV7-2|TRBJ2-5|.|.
CASSHAAAVQETQYF
TGTGCCAGCAGCCATGCCGCGGCAGTCCAAGAGACCCAGTACTTC
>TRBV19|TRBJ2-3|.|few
CASSATSTDTQYF
TGTGCCAGTAGTGCAACGAGCACAGATACGCAGTATTTT
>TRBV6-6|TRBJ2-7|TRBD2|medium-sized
CASRGLAVGGSYEQYF
TGTGCCAGTCGGGGACTAGCGGTTGGGGGATCCTACGAGCAGTACTTC
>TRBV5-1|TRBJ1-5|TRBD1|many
CASSTGTDSPQHF
TGCGCCAGCAGCACCGGGACAGACTCGCCCCAGCATTTT
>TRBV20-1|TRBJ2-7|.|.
CSARDGGAGRAYEQYF
TGCAGTGCTAGAGATGGCGGGGCGGGAAGGGCTTACGAGCAGTACTTC
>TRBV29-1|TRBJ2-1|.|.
CSVLEGGWETQFF
TGCAGCGTTTTAGAGGGCGGCTGGGAGACCCAGTTCTTC
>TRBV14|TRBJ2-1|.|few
CASSLGNYNEQFF
TGTGCCAGCAGCCTCGGTAACTACAATGAGCAGTTCTTC
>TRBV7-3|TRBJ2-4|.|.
CALQGQGEGGAKEIQYF
TGTGCCTTACAGGGGCAGGGAGAGGGGGGTGCCAAAGAGATTCAGTACTTC
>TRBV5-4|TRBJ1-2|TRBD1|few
CASSSDRGKDGYTF
TGTGCCAGCAGCTCCGACAGGGGGAAAGATGGCTACACCTTC